This entry lists 26 T cell receptor beta chains sequenced from one sample in a study of cytomegalovirus exposure and HLA in healthy donors. Amplification used 60 Vbeta primers and 13 Jbeta primers. Libraries were prepared by immunoSEQ multiplex PCR; TCRdb keeps only in-frame clonotypes and omits some of them. The table has under 130,000 clones, 75% seen once. Sequenced sample: PBMCs. The source is a man aged 35 to 55 in good health and CMV-seronegative.

The chain uses TRBV7-9 and TRBJ1-1; the match to TRBD1 covers 8 bases. The CDR3 sequence is 14 residues long. Trimming at V came to 4 bases and at J to 3 bases, leaving 4 bases not matched to a gene. Per the germline V gene, CDR1 is SEHNR and CDR2 is FQNEAQ (reference sequence). The CDR3: CASSYRGVDTEAFF. CDR3 DNA sequence: TGTGCCAGCAGCTACAGGGGGGTAGACACTGAAGCTTTCTTT.

The chain recombines TRBV5-6 with TRBJ2-1, with D tentatively TRBD2 (6 bases). V was clipped by 2 bases and J by 0 bases, with 9 bases between them. The CDR3 is made up of 15 amino acids. Per germline, CDR1 SGHDT and CDR2 YYEEEE. The CDR3 sequence: CASSLLAPSYNEQFF. The CDR3 bases are TGTGCCAGCAGCTTACTAGCACCCTCCTACAATGAGCAGTTCTTC. Full variable domain (rest looked up from reference TRBV5-6 and TRBJ2-1): DAGVTQSPTHLIKTRGQQVTLRCSPKSGHDTVSWYQQALGQGPQFIFQYYEEEERQRGNFPDRFSGHQFPNYSSELNVNALLLGDSALYLCASSLLAPSYNEQFFGPGTRLTVL.

J is TRBJ1-2 and V is TRBV6-1; D may be TRBD1 (6 bases). Per germline, CDR1 MNHNS and CDR2 SASEGT. V was shortened by 11 bases and J by 4 bases, with 17 bases between the two germline ends. This CDR3 comprises 13 residues. The DNA of the CDR3 is TGTGCCGGGGGGGCGGCCTTTGCCTATGGCTACACCTTC. Protein product: CAGGAAFAYGYTF.

This chain joins TRBV5-1 and TRBJ2-6; D might be TRBD2 (7 bases). V gave up 5 bases and J gave up 1 base, with 19 bases separating them. The CDR3 runs 18 residues. In germline, CDR1 is SGHRS, CDR2 YFSETQ. CDR3 sequence (DNA): TGCGCCAGCAGAACAGGGATTGTCGGGGGGTCTGGGGCCAACGTCCTGACTTTC. Translated: CASRTGIVGGSGANVLTF.

The chain links TRBV11-2 to TRBJ1-1; D is undetermined. Germline V gene data show CDR1 as SGHAT and CDR2 as FQNNGV. The CDR3 extends over 11 amino acids. Trimming took 5 bases from V and 8 from J, leaving 9 bases between them. As DNA, the CDR3 is TGTGCCAGCAGCCTTCTAACCGAAGCTTTCTTT. Translation gives CASSLLTEAFF.

Worth noting for this clone: This sample also contains other DNA sequences that code for the same CDR3. V usage is TRBV27 and J usage is TRBJ1-1; D is uncertain. The CDR3 covers 15 residues. Per the germline V gene, CDR1 is MNHEY and CDR2 is SMNVEV (reference sequence). V shed 4 bases and J shed 1 base, with 13 bases lying between them. CDR3 sequence: CASSSYRGPNTEAFF. CDR3 in DNA: TGTGCCAGCAGTTCATACCGGGGTCCGAACACTGAAGCTTTCTTT.

This clone came up once. The junction departs from germline at one end; a sequencing error may be responsible. The rearrangement joins TRBV6-6 to TRBJ2-5; the D gene is possibly TRBD1 (6 bases). The end of the DNA aligns better with TRBJ2-7, so the J call may be wrong. Germline assignment: CDR1 MNHNY and CDR2 SVGAGI (reference sequence). This CDR3 comprises 15 residues. CDR3 loop: CAGSSYPDRSYEQYF. The CDR3, as DNA: TGTGCCGGCAGTTCATACCCGGACAGATCCTACGAGCAGTACTTC.

V and J are TRBV9 and TRBJ2-7, with TRBD1 matching 10 bases. After removal of 3 bases from V and 5 bases from J, the junction contained 5 bases not matched to a gene. This CDR3 is built from 14 residues. The V gene's germline CDR1 is SGDLS and CDR2 YYNGEE. CDR3 DNA: TGTGCCAGCAGCGCCCGGGACAGGGGTGACGAGCAGTACTTC. Translated: CASSARDRGDEQYF.

The rearrangement links TRBV11-2 to TRBJ1-6; D uncertain. Germline V gene data show CDR1 as SGHAT and CDR2 as FQNNGV. The CDR3 spans 13 residues. Trimming stripped 2 bases from V and 5 bases from J, with 4 bases between. The CDR3 is CASSLQDNSPLHF. The CDR3 nucleotides are TGTGCCAGCAGCTTACAGGATAATTCACCCCTCCACTTT.

The J gene is TRBJ1-2, the V gene TRBV20-1; TRBD1 might be the D (6 bases). Germline CDR1 reads DFQATT; CDR2 reads SNEGSKA (reference sequence). This CDR3 is 11 amino acids long. V was clipped by 6 bases and J by 8 bases, with 13 bases between them. The chain's CDR3 is CSAKDRSGYTF. The CDR3 DNA sequence: TGCAGTGCCAAAGACAGGAGCGGCTACACCTTC.

The chain employs TRBV30 and TRBJ1-1; D might be TRBD1 (5 bases). With 4 bases removed from V and 4 bases from J, the gap between germline ends came to 7 bases. CDR3 length: 11 residues. Germline CDR1 is GTSNPN and CDR2 is SVGIG (reference sequence). The CDR3 region is CAWTGSTEAFF. CDR3 bases: TGTGCCTGGACAGGGTCCACTGAAGCTTTCTTT.

The chain is built from TRBV25-1 and TRBJ1-6, with D unresolved. This CDR3 has 15 amino acids. Germline V gene sequence: CDR1 MGHDK, CDR2 SYGVNS. The V end was cut by 4 bases, the J end by 2 bases, with 9 bases between. The DNA of the CDR3 is TGTGCCAGCAGTGGGGCTTTAGCCTATAATTCACCCCTCCACTTT. Its translation: CASSGALAYNSPLHF.

This sequence joins TRBV6-5 and TRBJ1-6; D unclear. The CDR3 is 14 residues long. V gave up 3 bases and J gave up 7 bases, with 10 bases separating them. Per germline, CDR1 MNHEY and CDR2 SVGAGI. As DNA, the CDR3 is TGTGCCAGCAGTTATGGGCTTATAAATTCACCCCTCCACTTT. This encodes CASSYGLINSPLHF.

The J gene is TRBJ2-7, the V gene TRBV7-8; D is ambiguous. Germline V gene sequence: CDR1 SGHVS, CDR2 FQNEAQ. Trimming took 5 bases from V and 3 from J, leaving 5 bases between them. The CDR3 extends over 11 amino acids. DNA of the CDR3: TGTGCCAGCAGCCCAGGCTACGAGCAGTACTTC. It encodes CASSPGYEQYF.

This clone showed up just once. The chain employs TRBV6-1 and TRBJ1-2, with a weak D call TRBD1 (6 bases). The CDR3 contains 14 residues. The germline CDR1 and CDR2 sequences are MNHNS and SASEGT. Trimming stripped 1 base from V and 3 bases from J, with 9 bases between. DNA of the CDR3: TGTGCCAGCAGTGAAGAGGGGGTTCACTATGGCTACACCTTC. Its translation is CASSEEGVHYGYTF.

This clone was observed a handful of times. The chain joins TRBV9 to TRBJ2-5; TRBD2 might be the D (6 bases). The CDR3 extends over 16 amino acids. Germline V gene sequence: CDR1 SGDLS, CDR2 YYNGEE. The germline V and J ends were trimmed by 4 bases and 5 bases, with 21 bases remaining between them. CDR3 sequence: CASSQLGGGNAETQYF. CDR3 nucleotides: TGTGCCAGCAGCCAATTGGGCGGCGGGAATGCGGAGACCCAGTACTTC.

This rearrangement joins TRBV6-6 to TRBJ2-7; maybe TRBD1 (6 bases). V lost 0 bases, J lost 4 bases, and 10 bases lay in between. This CDR3 is built from 14 residues. Germline loops: CDR1 MNHNY, CDR2 SVGAGI (reference sequence). In DNA, the CDR3 is TGTGCCAGCAGTTACTCCGACAGGCGGTACGAGCAGTACTTC. This sequence encodes CASSYSDRRYEQYF.

J is TRBJ2-7 and V is TRBV19; TRBD2 agrees at 13 bases. V shed 3 bases and J 1 base; nucleotides not matched to a gene: 9. The germline V gene has CDR1 LNHDA and CDR2 SQIVND (reference sequence). The CDR3 runs 18 residues. In DNA form, the CDR3 reads TGTGCCAGTAGTATTGCCGGACTAGCGGGAGTTTGGTCCTACGAGCAGTACTTC. This gives the protein CASSIAGLAGVWSYEQYF. Combining the CDR3 with reference TRBV19 and TRBJ2-7 gives the whole variable domain DGGITQSPKYLFRKEGQNVTLSCEQNLNHDAMYWYRQDPGQGLRLIYYSQIVNDFQKGDIAEGYSVSREKKESFPLTVTSAQKNPTAFYLCASSIAGLAGVWSYEQYFGPGTRLTVT.

The chain uses TRBV6-5 and TRBJ2-3; 8 bases are a match to TRBD2. CDR3 length: 14 amino acids. Germline V gene data show CDR1 as MNHEY and CDR2 as SVGAGI. V lost 7 bases and J lost 3; bases outside the gene matches: 6. The CDR3 nucleotides read TGTGCCAGCACACGGGGGGGCGTAACAGATACGCAGTATTTT. This sequence encodes CASTRGGVTDTQYF.

J is TRBJ2-2 and V is TRBV15; maybe TRBD1 (6 bases). V was trimmed by 7 bases and J by 1 base, leaving 19 bases between them. Germline values: CDR1 LNHNV, CDR2 YYDKDF (reference sequence). CDR3 size: 17 residues. CDR3 nucleotide sequence: TGTGCCACCACCACCACCCGAGGGGGAATGAACACCGGGGAGCTGTTTTTT. This codes for CATTTTRGGMNTGELFF.

Here the CDR3 reads CSVEDPQGFAEAFF. The CDR3 bases are TGCAGCGTTGAAGATCCCCAGGGGTTCGCTGAAGCTTTCTTT. The chain has TRBV29-1 and TRBJ1-1; D might be TRBD1 (6 bases). CDR1 is SQVTM and CDR2 is ANQGSEA in the germline V gene. Trimming left V 0 bases short and J 6 bases short, with 14 bases between. The CDR3 is 14 residues long.

This rearrangement joins TRBV10-3 to TRBJ2-7; possibly TRBD1 for D (6 bases). CDR1 ENHRY and CDR2 SYGVKD come from the germline V gene. This CDR3 contains 13 residues. Trimming removed 3 bases from V and 5 bases from J, with 11 bases in between. CDR3 in DNA: TGTGCCATCAGTGACACAGGGCCCCACGAGCAGTACTTC. It specifies CAISDTGPHEQYF.

The chain recombines TRBV2 with TRBJ2-1; TRBD2 might be the D (6 bases). CDR1 is SNHLY and CDR2 is FYNNEI in the germline V gene. Trimming pared 2 bases from V and 8 bases from J, leaving 28 bases between. This CDR3 is 19 amino acids long. The DNA for the CDR3 is TGTGCCAGCAGTGAAAGGTACGGGAGTAGAAGTTCGCCGGGGGATGAGCAGTTCTTC. Residues: CASSERYGSRSSPGDEQFF.

This sequence joins TRBV2 and TRBJ1-3; D is uncertain. The CDR3 spans 16 residues. Germline values: CDR1 SNHLY, CDR2 FYNNEI. With 4 bases removed from V and 0 bases from J, the gap between germline ends came to 13 bases. The CDR3 region is CASSALELLSGNTIYF. The CDR3 DNA is TGTGCCAGCAGTGCGTTAGAACTACTCTCTGGAAACACCATATATTTT.

This clone was observed a few times. V and J are TRBV7-6 and TRBJ2-2; 7 bases map to TRBD2. The CDR3 has 17 amino acids. The germline CDR1 and CDR2 sequences are SGHVS and FNYEAQ. Losses at the gene ends were 0 bases for V and 3 bases for J; bases not matched to a gene: 7. The CDR3 DNA sequence: TGTGCCAGCAGCTTAGCTGGAGCTAGCGGTTACACCGGGGAGCTGTTTTTT. Its translation: CASSLAGASGYTGELFF. The entire variable domain, with the rest obtained from reference TRBV7-6 and TRBJ2-2, is as follows: GAGVSQSPRYKVTKRGQDVALRCDPISGHVSLYWYRQALGQGPEFLTYFNYEAQQDKSGLPNDRFSAERPEGSISTLTIQRTEQRDSAMYRCASSLAGASGYTGELFFGEGSRLTVL.

V is TRBV11-3 and J is TRBJ1-1; TRBD1 agrees at 11 bases. V lost 7 bases and J lost 5; bases outside the gene matches: 9. CDR1 and CDR2 (germline): SGHNT, YENEEA. This CDR3 spans 15 amino acids. The CDR3 DNA follows: TGTGCCAGCACGCGTCAGGGGACAGGGGGAACTGAAGCTTTCTTT. It codes for CASTRQGTGGTEAFF.